The next 11 T cell receptor beta chains were all read from a single sample in a study of OX40 agonist ivuxolimab in advanced cancers. Sequencing was performed with immunoSEQ multiplex PCR; in TCRdb, only in-frame clones are kept and a portion is missing. The data show roughly 53,000 clones, 93% seen once. This material consisted of CD4+ or CD8+ T cells sorted from blood, taken in a trial of the OX40 agonist ivuxolimab. The origin of the receptors is an adult with an advanced solid tumor such as melanoma, head and neck, liver or kidney cancer.

The rearrangement links TRBV12-5 to TRBJ2-1, with D hard to call. This CDR3 contains 14 residues. Germline V gene sequence: CDR1 LGHNT, CDR2 FRNRAP. Deletions cut 1 base from V and 9 bases from J, with 13 bases between. The CDR3 DNA follows: TGTGCTAGTGGTTTGGAGACCGCGGCAGGTGAGCAGTTCTTC. Its translation is CASGLETAAGEQFF.

CDR3 region: CASSLELAGGQEQYF. The CDR3 nucleotides are TGTGCCAGCAGCTTAGAATTAGCGGGAGGGCAGGAGCAGTACTTC. The V and J genes are TRBV7-6 and TRBJ2-7, with TRBD2 matching over 11 bases. Losses at the gene ends were 1 base for V and 7 bases for J; bases not matched to a gene: 6. Germline CDR1 reads SGHVS; CDR2 reads FNYEAQ. The CDR3 sequence is 15 residues long.

This chain uses TRBV7-9 with TRBJ2-5, with 7 bases fitting TRBD1. J was trimmed by 1 base and V by 5 bases; bases with no gene match: 7. The germline V gene encodes CDR1 SEHNR and CDR2 FQNEAQ (reference sequence). This CDR3 is 15 amino acids long. The CDR3 here is CASSAIDRVQETQYF. CDR3 DNA sequence: TGTGCCAGCAGCGCCATAGACAGGGTCCAAGAGACCCAGTACTTC.

The chain links TRBV28 to TRBJ2-1; TRBD2 matches 7 bases. The J segment lost 9 bases and the V segment lost 5 bases, leaving 13 bases of the junction unmatched. The CDR3 loop spans 15 amino acids. The V gene's germline CDR1 is MDHEN and CDR2 SYDVKM. This CDR3 reads CASSTPGLDPFEQFF. The CDR3 DNA reads as TGTGCCAGCAGTACCCCCGGACTAGATCCTTTTGAGCAGTTCTTC.

The chain employs TRBV5-6 and TRBJ2-7; tentative D call: TRBD2 (6 bases). Between the trimmed V and J ends, which lost 5 bases and 5 bases, there was a span of 14 bases. The length of the CDR3 is 13 residues. The germline gives CDR1 SGHDT, CDR2 YYEEEE. The CDR3 DNA reads as TGTGCCAGCAGTCGACCGGGAGCGGACGAGCAGTACTTC. Translation: CASSRPGADEQYF.

The gene calls are TRBV5-6 and TRBJ2-1; D remains unclear. With 2 bases removed from V and 0 bases from J, the gap between germline ends came to 12 bases. The CDR3 is 16 residues long. Germline values: CDR1 SGHDT, CDR2 YYEEEE. The CDR3 DNA sequence: TGTGCCAGCAGCTTAGTTCTACCGAGCTCCTACAATGAGCAGTTCTTC. Protein product: CASSLVLPSSYNEQFF.

In this sample, this clone turned up once. The chain joins TRBV15 to TRBJ2-2; D not certain. The germline CDR1 and CDR2 sequences are LNHNV and YYDKDF (reference sequence). The CDR3 extends over 14 amino acids. V dropped 3 bases and J dropped 4 bases, with 9 bases sitting between them. This CDR3 is CATSRDRGTGELFF. DNA for the CDR3: TGTGCCACCAGCAGGGATCGAGGCACCGGGGAGCTGTTTTTT.

This chain uses TRBV4-3 with TRBJ1-1; D unclear. This CDR3 is built from 13 residues. Germline values: CDR1 LGHNA, CDR2 YSLEER. With 1 base removed from V and 1 base from J, the gap between germline ends came to 4 bases. CDR3 amino acids: CASSQGSNTEAFF. The CDR3 DNA follows: TGCGCCAGCAGCCAAGGGTCGAACACTGAAGCTTTCTTT.

This sequence joins TRBV10-2 and TRBJ1-3; TRBD1 might be the D (5 bases). The CDR3 sequence is 14 residues long. Trimming took 6 bases from V and 0 from J, leaving 9 bases between them. CDR1 and CDR2 (germline): WSHSY, SAAADI. The CDR3 nucleotides are TGCGCCAGCAGCGTAGACAGCTCTGGAAACACCATATATTTT. It encodes CASSVDSSGNTIYF.

A single count supports this clone. This rearrangement joins TRBV13 to TRBJ1-2; D gene ambiguous. The CDR3 consists of 12 residues. Germline-derived CDR1 and CDR2 are PRHDT and FYEKMQ (reference sequence). Trimming cost V 1 base and J 7 bases, with 7 bases left between them. CDR3 sequence: CASSLVSGGYTF. The CDR3 nucleotides are TGTGCCAGCAGCTTAGTCTCGGGTGGCTACACCTTC.

This clone has only one observation. This chain joins TRBV18 and TRBJ2-3; no clear D. Trimming pared 4 bases from V and 4 bases from J, leaving 6 bases between. Germline lookup yields CDR1 KGHSH and CDR2 LQKENI. CDR3 length: 12 residues. The CDR3 nucleotides read TGTGCCAGCTCACGACCGGCAGATACGCAGTATTTT. Translating gives CASSRPADTQYF.